These 27 T cell receptor beta chains share one sample of origin, sequenced in a study of shared clonotypes between healthy human individuals. The naive CD8 subset, CD45RO-negative cells positively selected for CCR7, excluded terminally differentiated effector memory CD45RA+ cells. Sequenced by immunoSEQ multiplex PCR; TCRdb stores in-frame clones only, minus some. The repertoire holds nearly 600,000 clones, with over 95% as singletons. Sequences were obtained from naive CD8+ T cells sorted from blood. The source of these receptors is a woman between 25 and 40 years old in good health.

The chain combines TRBV7-9 with TRBJ2-1, with D possibly being TRBD1 (6 bases). The CDR3 is 13 residues long. V shed 5 bases and J shed 6 bases, with 11 bases lying between them. Germline V gene data show CDR1 as SEHNR and CDR2 as FQNEAQ (reference sequence). In DNA form, the CDR3 reads TGTGCCAGCAGCCTGGACAGAACCAATGAGCAGTTCTTC. Translation gives CASSLDRTNEQFF.

V usage is TRBV28 and J usage is TRBJ1-2, with 8 bases fitting TRBD1. This CDR3 contains 14 residues. Germline lookup yields CDR1 MDHEN and CDR2 SYDVKM. The V segment lost 3 bases and the J segment 8 bases; nucleotides outside the gene matches: 8. The CDR3 coding sequence is TGTGCCAGCAGTTTGCAGGGGGCATCGGAAGGCTACACCTTC. It codes for CASSLQGASEGYTF.

The chain has TRBV14 and TRBJ2-6, with 7 bases fitting TRBD2. The J segment lost 3 bases and the V segment lost 3 bases, leaving 14 bases of the junction unmatched. The germline gives CDR1 SGHDN, CDR2 FVKESK. The CDR3 spans 19 residues. The CDR3 coding sequence is TGTGCCAGCAGCCATGAGTGGGTCCAGCGGGATATTGGGGCCAACGTCCTGACTTTC. It yields the protein CASSHEWVQRDIGANVLTF.

J is TRBJ2-7 and V is TRBV19; TRBD2 matches 9 bases. The CDR3 consists of 14 residues. The ends lost 5 bases at V and 2 bases at J; junction bases unmatched: 4. The germline gives CDR1 LNHDA, CDR2 SQIVND (reference sequence). CDR3 loop: CASSGAGGPYEQYF. The CDR3 DNA is TGTGCCAGTAGTGGGGCGGGAGGGCCCTACGAGCAGTACTTC.

This rearrangement joins TRBV5-4 to TRBJ2-2; tentatively, D is TRBD1 or TRBD2 (5 bases each). The V end was cut by 0 bases, the J end by 1 base, with 10 bases between. The CDR3 spans 16 residues. Germline CDR1 reads SGHNT; CDR2 reads YYREEE (reference sequence). CDR3 bases: TGTGCCAGCAGCTTGGAGGGGACCGGGAACACCGGGGAGCTGTTTTTT. This gives the protein CASSLEGTGNTGELFF.

CDR3 protein: CASSGNGHMNTEAFF. In DNA form, the CDR3 reads TGTGCCAGCAGCGGTAACGGACACATGAACACTGAAGCTTTCTTT. The chain employs TRBV5-6 and TRBJ1-1, with D possibly TRBD1 on 5 matching bases. Germline CDR1 SGHDT, CDR2 YYEEEE. There are 15 residues in the CDR3. V was trimmed by 4 bases and J by 0 bases, leaving 13 bases between them.

The gene calls are TRBV6-5 and TRBJ2-7, with 8 nucleotides matching TRBD1. The CDR3 totals 13 residues. Germline-derived CDR1 and CDR2 are MNHEY and SVGAGI. V was clipped by 5 bases and J by 2 bases; unmatched bases: 2. The CDR3 loop is CASSMTGAYEQYF. The CDR3 nucleotides read TGTGCCAGCAGTATGACAGGGGCCTACGAGCAGTACTTC.

The rearrangement uses TRBV19 and TRBJ1-2; TRBD1 matches 10 bases. V lost 9 bases, J lost 3 bases, and 7 bases stayed unmatched. The CDR3 is 14 residues long. Germline CDR1 LNHDA, CDR2 SQIVND (reference sequence). CDR3 nucleotides: TGTGCCAGCGAACCGGGACAGGGGTACTATGGCTACACCTTC. Protein product: CASEPGQGYYGYTF. The whole variable domain, remainder taken from reference TRBV19 and TRBJ1-2, is DGGITQSPKYLFRKEGQNVTLSCEQNLNHDAMYWYRQDPGQGLRLIYYSQIVNDFQKGDIAEGYSVSREKKESFPLTVTSAQKNPTAFYLCASEPGQGYYGYTFGSGTRLTVV.

This sequence joins TRBV5-1 and TRBJ2-5, with 9 bases matching TRBD1. J gave up 5 bases and V 3 bases, and 5 bases lay outside the gene matches. Per germline, CDR1 SGHRS and CDR2 YFSETQ. The CDR3 covers 14 residues. This chain's CDR3 is CASSSKDRGETQYF. In DNA form, the CDR3 reads TGCGCCAGCAGCTCTAAGGACAGGGGTGAGACCCAGTACTTC.

This chain uses TRBV19 with TRBJ2-7, with D perhaps TRBD2 (5 bases). The germline CDR1 and CDR2 sequences are LNHDA and SQIVND (reference sequence). The CDR3 contains 17 residues. The germline V and J ends were trimmed by 2 bases and 0 bases, with 17 bases remaining between them. The CDR3 is CASSITTEGMYSYEQYF. For the CDR3, the DNA is TGTGCCAGTAGTATAACCACAGAGGGTATGTACTCCTACGAGCAGTACTTC.

The CDR3 coding sequence is TGTGCCAGCAGTGCAGACAACCTCCCTCGGAGGGAGCAGTACTTC. Translated: CASSADNLPRREQYF. The chain recombines TRBV27 with TRBJ2-7; tentative D call: TRBD2 (5 bases). The germline V and J ends were trimmed by 5 bases and 7 bases, with 21 bases remaining between them. The CDR3 runs to 15 residues. Germline CDR1 reads MNHEY; CDR2 reads SMNVEV (reference sequence).

The count of this clone is one. The chain recombines TRBV4-1 with TRBJ1-5; TRBD1 might be the D (6 bases). The germline V gene encodes CDR1 MGHRA and CDR2 YSYEKL. The CDR3 extends over 15 amino acids. Trimming took off 0 bases at V and 4 bases at J, with 10 bases between the two ends. CDR3 DNA: TGCGCCAGCAGCCAAGACAGGGGCCATAATCAGCCCCAGCATTTT. Translated: CASSQDRGHNQPQHF.

The V call is TRBV13, the J call TRBJ2-7; D might be TRBD2 (5 bases). The CDR3 has 15 residues. Deletions cut 5 bases from V and 5 bases from J, with 19 bases between. From germline, CDR1 is PRHDT and CDR2 FYEKMQ (reference sequence). The CDR3 DNA sequence: TGTGCCAGCAGCGCCGGGGTAGGGATCGCCCACGAGCAGTACTTC. It yields the protein CASSAGVGIAHEQYF.

The chain links TRBV13 to TRBJ1-6, with D possibly TRBD1 on 6 matching bases. CDR3 length equals 14 residues. Trimming took 8 bases from V and 4 from J, leaving 12 bases between them. Germline CDR1 is PRHDT and CDR2 is FYEKMQ (reference sequence). The CDR3, as DNA: TGTGCCAGCCGGTCACAGGGATATAATTCACCCCTCCACTTT. Encoded protein: CASRSQGYNSPLHF.

The V call is TRBV7-9, the J call TRBJ2-5; D gene uncertain. V lost 8 bases to trimming and J lost 0 bases, with 13 bases between them. Germline V gene lookup returns CDR1 SEHNR and CDR2 FQNEAQ (reference sequence). The CDR3 length is 14 residues. This CDR3 reads CASRPPDYQETQYF. Here the CDR3 DNA reads TGTGCCAGCCGCCCCCCTGACTACCAAGAGACCCAGTACTTC.

The rearrangement uses TRBV28 and TRBJ2-7, with D perhaps matching TRBD1 (5 bases). CDR3 size: 14 residues. With 3 bases removed from V and 0 bases from J, the gap between germline ends came to 9 bases. CDR1 is MDHEN, CDR2 SYDVKM, per germline. CDR3 residues: CASSFGASSYEQYF. The CDR3 nucleotides read TGTGCCAGCAGTTTTGGGGCGAGCTCCTACGAGCAGTACTTC.

V gene TRBV11-2 combines with J gene TRBJ2-1; D is undetermined. This CDR3 region has 13 residues. The V end lost 6 bases, the J end lost 6 bases, and 12 bases lay between the germline ends. Germline CDR1 is SGHAT and CDR2 is FQNNGV. For the CDR3, the DNA is TGTGCCAGCAGTTTTCCGATGGGCAATGAGCAGTTCTTC. Translation gives CASSFPMGNEQFF.

This chain connects TRBV6-5 to TRBJ1-5; D gene uncertain. The germline CDR1 and CDR2 sequences are MNHEY and SVGAGI. V dropped 6 bases and J dropped 0 bases, with 12 bases sitting between them. The CDR3 spans 15 residues. The CDR3 DNA sequence: TGTGCCAGCAGAACTTCTATCAATAGCAATCAGCCCCAGCATTTT. This encodes CASRTSINSNQPQHF.

This sequence joins TRBV5-4 and TRBJ2-7; D not resolved. CDR1 and CDR2 from the germline V gene are SGHNT and YYREEE (reference sequence). The length of the CDR3 is 13 residues. Trimming took 4 bases from V and 1 from J, leaving 9 bases between them. The CDR3 region is CASSTDDSYEQYF. The CDR3 bases are TGTGCCAGCAGCACAGACGATTCCTACGAGCAGTACTTC.

This clone has a handful of counts. This sequence joins TRBV27 and TRBJ1-5; the D is unclear. The CDR3 length is 15 residues. The germline V and J ends were trimmed by 6 bases and 3 bases, with 15 bases remaining between them. From germline, CDR1 is MNHEY and CDR2 SMNVEV (reference sequence). In DNA, the CDR3 is TGTGCCAGCAGACCCCTGGACGGGTACAATCAGCCCCAGCATTTT. Amino acid sequence: CASRPLDGYNQPQHF.

The V call is TRBV28, the J call TRBJ2-2; 9 bases align to TRBD2. The CDR3 has 14 amino acids. Germline-derived CDR1 and CDR2 are MDHEN and SYDVKM. The ends lost 5 bases at V and 5 bases at J; junction bases unmatched: 3. This CDR3 is CASSSSGRTGELFF. In nucleotides, the CDR3 is TGTGCCAGCAGTAGTAGCGGGAGAACCGGGGAGCTGTTTTTT.

The chain is built from TRBV4-1 and TRBJ1-2; the match to TRBD1 covers 8 bases. CDR3 length equals 17 residues. V lost 0 bases and J lost 5; bases outside the gene matches: 11. Germline CDR1 is MGHRA and CDR2 is YSYEKL. The DNA of the CDR3 is TGCGCCAGCAGCCAAGATGGCCCGGACAGGGCTTCGTATGGCTACACCTTC. It translates to CASSQDGPDRASYGYTF.

The chain is built from TRBV6-1 and TRBJ2-7; D is uncertain. Per germline, CDR1 MNHNS and CDR2 SASEGT. Between the trimmed V and J ends, which lost 3 bases and 5 bases, there was a span of 11 bases. There are 13 residues in the CDR3. The CDR3 here is CASSESSVDEQYF. The CDR3, as DNA: TGTGCCAGCAGTGAGTCCTCCGTTGACGAGCAGTACTTC.

The gene calls are TRBV28 and TRBJ1-1, with D possibly being TRBD1 (6 bases). The germline V gene encodes CDR1 MDHEN and CDR2 SYDVKM. This CDR3 is built from 14 residues. V dropped 5 bases and J dropped 6 bases, with 16 bases sitting between them. CDR3 residues: CASSQQGGIAEAFF. DNA for the CDR3: TGTGCCAGCAGTCAACAAGGGGGAATAGCTGAAGCTTTCTTT.

The V gene is TRBV6-5, the J gene TRBJ1-1; 7 nucleotides line up with TRBD1. The germline V gene has CDR1 MNHEY and CDR2 SVGAGI. V lost 2 bases and J lost 6; bases outside the gene matches: 6. The CDR3 is made up of 14 amino acids. The CDR3 DNA follows: TGTGCCAGCAGTTACATTTCAGGGGGGTCTGAAGCTTTCTTT. Its protein product is CASSYISGGSEAFF.

The V and J genes are TRBV9 and TRBJ2-3, with D possibly being TRBD1 or TRBD2 (5 bases each). The ends were cut back, 9 bases at V and 4 bases at J, with 15 bases in the middle. The CDR3 totals 13 residues. The germline V gene encodes CDR1 SGDLS and CDR2 YYNGEE. The CDR3 loop is CATSGGAADTQYF. CDR3 coding DNA: TGTGCCACTTCTGGGGGTGCGGCAGATACGCAGTATTTT.

The J gene is TRBJ2-5, the V gene TRBV5-8; a weak D match, TRBD2 (6 bases). The DNA end lines up better with TRBJ2-7; the J call may be wrong. The CDR3 covers 16 residues. CDR1 is SGHTS, CDR2 YDEGEE, per germline. Here the CDR3 DNA reads TGTGCCAGCAGCACCGCTTTTTCCCGACTAGACTACGAGCAGTACTTC. Amino acids: CASSTAFSRLDYEQYF.